This T cell receptor beta chain emerged from a study of CD8+CD57+ T cells in acquired aplastic anemia. Study overall: On average, sorted CD4+ and CD8+ cells gave 3.2 ug of DNA. Study conclusions and caveats: Overlap between patients and controls comprised roughly 30 CD8+ CDR3 sequences.

The CDR3 is 16 amino acids. Germline lookup yields CDR1 SNHLY and CDR2 FYNNEI. V lost 2 bases and J 4 bases, leaving 16 bases between the germline ends. Genomic DNA, serving as template, underwent TCR beta VDJ and CDR3 profiling. TCRdb called the reads again in MiXCR, with one record for every CDR3 protein. The table lists about 190,000 distinct CDR3 sequences, approximately 52% of them singletons. In regard to this clonotype: Antigen: not known.

The sequenced sample consisted of sorted CD4+, CD8+, or CD8+CD57+ T cells (not recorded which) from PBMCs. This receptor was obtained from a human donor in good health, serving as a control. The genes are TRBV2 and TRBJ2-3; the D call may be TRBD1 or TRBD2 (5 bases each). The CDR3 DNA reads as TGTGCCAGCAGTGAACGATTGGGACCCCCTTCAGATACGCAGTATTTT. Translating gives CASSERLGPPSDTQYF.